A single sample is the source of the 25 T cell receptor beta chains below, sequenced in a study of PD-1 blockade in mismatch repair-deficient tumors. Libraries were prepared by immunoSEQ multiplex PCR; TCRdb keeps only in-frame clonotypes and omits some of them. This sample has 25,000 to 30,000 clones; about 88% occur once, and the top ten carry about 2.7%. The sequencing here drew on PBMCs, taken before pembrolizumab treatment. Source of these receptors: an adult with mismatch repair-deficient cancer.

This chain links TRBV30 with TRBJ1-4; no firm D call. The ends were cut back, 1 base at V and 7 bases at J, with 13 bases in the middle. CDR1 is GTSNPN and CDR2 is SVGIG in the germline V gene (reference sequence). The CDR3 length is 14 residues. The CDR3 loop is CAWSGDIRGEKLFF. CDR3 sequence (DNA): TGTGCCTGGAGTGGAGACATTCGGGGTGAAAAACTGTTTTTT.

This clone has only one observation. The rearrangement uses TRBV19 and TRBJ2-2; possible D gene TRBD2, 6 bases. Germline lookup yields CDR1 LNHDA and CDR2 SQIVND (reference sequence). With 9 bases removed from V and 1 base from J, the gap between germline ends came to 12 bases. This CDR3 is 14 amino acids long. The CDR3, as DNA: TGTGCCAGCCGGGACTCCGGGAACACCGGGGAGCTGTTTTTT. It specifies CASRDSGNTGELFF.

The V gene is TRBV5-1, the J gene TRBJ2-5, with 8 bases aligning to TRBD2. This CDR3 comprises 17 residues. Germline V gene data show CDR1 as SGHRS and CDR2 as YFSETQ. V was clipped by 0 bases and J by 5 bases; unmatched bases: 12. This CDR3 is CASSLVLGTRNGETQYF. The DNA for the CDR3 is TGCGCCAGCAGCTTGGTGTTGGGGACTAGGAACGGTGAGACCCAGTACTTC.

The chain couples TRBV5-1 to TRBJ2-7; TRBD2 matches 7 bases. J lost 5 bases, V lost 0 bases, and 11 bases had no gene match. The length of the CDR3 is 16 residues. Per the germline V gene, CDR1 is SGHRS and CDR2 is YFSETQ. This chain's CDR3 is CASSLDVAGVTDEQYF. The DNA of the CDR3 is TGCGCCAGCAGCTTGGACGTGGCGGGGGTCACGGACGAGCAGTACTTC.

The J gene is TRBJ2-1, the V gene TRBV18; possible D gene TRBD2, 6 bases. Germline V gene data show CDR1 as KGHSH and CDR2 as LQKENI. The CDR3 contains 16 residues. V lost 2 bases to trimming and J lost 4 bases, with 15 bases between them. CDR3 nucleotide sequence: TGTGCCAGCTCACCAAAGAGGAAGCGGGCGTACAATGAGCAGTTCTTC. Its translation: CASSPKRKRAYNEQFF.

The chain employs TRBV7-9 and TRBJ2-3; possibly TRBD2 for D (6 bases). Trimming shortened V by 2 bases and J by 4 bases, and 19 bases separated the two germline ends. The CDR3 length is 17 residues. The germline V gene encodes CDR1 SEHNR and CDR2 FQNEAQ (reference sequence). CDR3 in amino acids: CASSLPFSGPGPDTQYF. The CDR3 nucleotides are TGTGCCAGCAGCTTACCCTTTAGCGGACCCGGGCCAGATACGCAGTATTTT.

The J gene is TRBJ1-5, the V gene TRBV7-9; TRBD1 aligns across 9 bases. V shed 4 bases, J shed 4 bases, and the junction held 5 bases outside the gene matches. Germline values: CDR1 SEHNR, CDR2 FQNEAQ (reference sequence). The CDR3 length is 15 residues. The CDR3 DNA is TGTGCCAGCAGCTCTCCCGGGACAGGGAATCAGCCCCAGCATTTT. This codes for CASSSPGTGNQPQHF.

The table lists this clone with a few counts. The rearrangement links TRBV18 to TRBJ2-7; 7 bases are a match to TRBD1. The V and J ends lost 4 bases and 4 bases, in that order; junction bases with no gene match: 7. Germline V lookup: CDR1 KGHSH, CDR2 LQKENI. The CDR3 runs 14 residues. CDR3 sequence: CASSRPGQSYEQYF. The DNA for the CDR3 is TGTGCCAGCTCACGGCCGGGACAGTCTTACGAGCAGTACTTC.

This clone occurred a few times. This chain uses TRBV27 with TRBJ2-7, with D tentatively TRBD1 (6 bases). Germline V gene sequence: CDR1 MNHEY, CDR2 SMNVEV (reference sequence). Trimming took off 6 bases at V and 4 bases at J, with 16 bases between the two ends. The CDR3 totals 14 residues. CDR3 coding DNA: TGTGCCAGCAGATCCGGGACATATGGTTACGAGCAGTACTTC. Its translation: CASRSGTYGYEQYF.

Here the CDR3 reads CASSTNWAGTPPAYEQYF. The CDR3 nucleotides read TGTGCCAGTAGCACCAATTGGGCGGGCACACCCCCGGCCTACGAGCAGTACTTC. This chain uses TRBV19 with TRBJ2-7, with D possibly being TRBD2 (5 bases). Germline loops: CDR1 LNHDA, CDR2 SQIVND (reference sequence). The germline V and J ends were trimmed by 6 bases and 2 bases, with 26 bases remaining between them. The length of the CDR3 is 18 residues.

The CDR3 loop reads CASSGVTEAFF. The CDR3 DNA reads TGTGCCAGCAGTGGAGTCACTGAAGCTTTCTTT. V gene TRBV2 combines with J gene TRBJ1-1; no definite D call. Trimming took 4 bases from V and 4 from J, leaving 4 bases between them. Germline V lookup: CDR1 SNHLY, CDR2 FYNNEI. The CDR3 has 11 amino acids.

The rearrangement uses TRBV30 and TRBJ2-2; possibly TRBD1 for D (6 bases). This CDR3 comprises 15 residues. V was cut by 1 base and J by 4 bases, with 13 bases left in between. The V gene's germline CDR1 is GTSNPN and CDR2 SVGIG (reference sequence). The CDR3: CAWSEDSLGTGELFF. CDR3 nucleotide sequence: TGTGCCTGGAGTGAGGACAGCTTAGGCACCGGGGAGCTGTTTTTT.

The J gene is TRBJ1-1, the V gene TRBV7-9; D is possibly TRBD1 (6 bases). The V gene's germline CDR1 is SEHNR and CDR2 FQNEAQ (reference sequence). The CDR3 consists of 14 residues. V lost 1 base, J lost 1 base, and 7 bases lay in between. The CDR3 region is CASSLGTANTEAFF. For the CDR3, the DNA is TGTGCCAGCAGCTTAGGGACAGCGAACACTGAAGCTTTCTTT.

DNA for the CDR3: TGTGCCAGCAGTTTATCCCGGGACTCCTATGTTGGCTACACCTTC. Translation gives CASSLSRDSYVGYTF. The chain employs TRBV28 and TRBJ1-2; maybe TRBD1 (5 bases). The CDR3 totals 15 residues. Germline V gives CDR1 MDHEN, CDR2 SYDVKM. V gave up 1 base and J gave up 7 bases, with 16 bases separating them.

This clone has just one count. The J gene is TRBJ1-1, the V gene TRBV6-1; no definite D call. Germline lookup yields CDR1 MNHNS and CDR2 SASEGT. V gave up 4 bases and J gave up 3 bases, with 12 bases separating them. CDR3 size: 14 residues. In DNA, the CDR3 is TGTGCCAGCAGTGTGTATAGGGAGGACACTGAAGCTTTCTTT. The encoded protein is CASSVYREDTEAFF.

The gene calls are TRBV2 and TRBJ1-4, with D uncertain. Germline lookup yields CDR1 SNHLY and CDR2 FYNNEI. V was cut by 2 bases and J by 4 bases, with 14 bases left in between. The CDR3 has 16 amino acids. CDR3: CASSEYGGRVNEKLFF. CDR3 nucleotides: TGTGCCAGCAGTGAATACGGCGGGAGGGTTAATGAAAAACTGTTTTTT.

The rearrangement joins TRBV5-1 to TRBJ2-3; maybe TRBD2 (6 bases). Trimming stripped 0 bases from V and 0 bases from J, with 17 bases between. There are 18 residues in the CDR3. The germline V gene has CDR1 SGHRS and CDR2 YFSETQ. Written as DNA, the CDR3 is TGCGCCAGCAGCTTGGGGCGTAGCGGAGCGTCTAGCACAGATACGCAGTATTTT. Translation gives CASSLGRSGASSTDTQYF.

V usage is TRBV7-9 and J usage is TRBJ1-1; D is uncertain. Germline-derived CDR1 and CDR2 are SEHNR and FQNEAQ (reference sequence). The CDR3 is 13 amino acids. V lost 2 bases to trimming and J lost 1 base, with 5 bases between them. This CDR3 reads CASSLSQNTEAFF. The CDR3 DNA reads TGTGCCAGCAGCTTATCACAGAACACTGAAGCTTTCTTT.

The chain has TRBV28 and TRBJ2-1, with 9 bases matching TRBD2. J lost 4 bases, V lost 5 bases, and 3 bases had no gene match. In germline, CDR1 is MDHEN, CDR2 SYDVKM. This CDR3 contains 14 residues. This CDR3 is CASSGTSPYNEQFF. The CDR3 DNA sequence: TGTGCCAGCAGTGGGACTAGCCCATACAATGAGCAGTTCTTC. Variable domain in full (rest from reference TRBV28 and TRBJ2-1): DVKVTQSSRYLVKRTGEKVFLECVQDMDHENMFWYRQDPGLGLRLIYFSYDVKMKEKGDIPEGYSVSREKKERFSLILESASTNQTSMYLCASSGTSPYNEQFFGPGTRLTVL.

The rearrangement uses TRBV27 and TRBJ2-7; unclear D gene. Germline lookup yields CDR1 MNHEY and CDR2 SMNVEV (reference sequence). With 2 bases removed from V and 0 bases from J, the gap between germline ends came to 11 bases. The CDR3 has 15 residues. Written as DNA, the CDR3 is TGTGCCAGCAGTTTAGGTAGCTCGAGCTCCTACGAGCAGTACTTC. Translating gives CASSLGSSSSYEQYF.

Concerning this clone: The sample carries other DNA sequences with the same CDR3. This rearrangement joins TRBV9 to TRBJ1-5; possibly TRBD1 for D (5 bases). The CDR3 is made up of 14 amino acids. Between the trimmed V and J ends, which lost 2 bases and 4 bases, there was a span of 10 bases. Germline loops: CDR1 SGDLS, CDR2 YYNGEE. The CDR3 coding sequence is TGTGCCAGCAGCGTCGGGGGTCAGAATCAGCCCCAGCATTTT. It specifies CASSVGGQNQPQHF.

This chain links TRBV10-1 with TRBJ2-7, with D possibly matching TRBD1 (5 bases). Germline values: CDR1 WNHNN, CDR2 SYGVQD (reference sequence). V lost 3 bases and J 4 bases, leaving 10 bases between the germline ends. The CDR3 runs to 13 residues. The CDR3 nucleotides are TGCGCCAGCAGTGATACCAGGGCTTACGAGCAGTACTTC. This gives the protein CASSDTRAYEQYF.

The J gene is TRBJ2-7, the V gene TRBV28, with D possibly matching TRBD1 (6 bases). CDR1 and CDR2 (germline): MDHEN, SYDVKM. The V end lost 10 bases, the J end lost 1 base, and 17 bases lay between the germline ends. CDR3 length equals 14 residues. CDR3 loop: CATRTATGSYEQYF. In DNA, the CDR3 is TGTGCCACACGGACCGCGACAGGATCCTACGAGCAGTACTTC.

This clone has just one count. The V call is TRBV30, the J call TRBJ2-7; TRBD2 agrees at 11 bases. The CDR3 is 18 amino acids. Trimming at V came to 3 bases and at J to 0 bases, leaving 13 bases not matched to a gene. The germline gives CDR1 GTSNPN, CDR2 SVGIG (reference sequence). The CDR3 region is CAWSHDPGLADSSYEQYF. In DNA, the CDR3 is TGTGCCTGGAGCCATGACCCGGGACTAGCGGACAGCTCCTACGAGCAGTACTTC. The full variable domain, completed using reference TRBV30 and TRBJ2-7, is SQTIHQWPATLVQPVGSPLSLECTVEGTSNPNLYWYRQAAGRGLQLLFYSVGIGQISSEVPQNLSASRPQDRQFILSSKKLLLSDSGFYLCAWSHDPGLADSSYEQYFGPGTRLTVT.

This clone was counted between two and nine times. The chain is built from TRBV5-4 and TRBJ2-7, with TRBD2 as a possible D gene (6 bases). Germline CDR1 and CDR2: SGHNT and YYREEE (reference sequence). V was trimmed by 4 bases and J by 0 bases, leaving 14 bases between them. This CDR3 contains 15 residues. The DNA of the CDR3 is TGTGCCAGCAGCGGGCCGGGACTGCCCTCCTACGAGCAGTACTTC. Translation: CASSGPGLPSYEQYF.